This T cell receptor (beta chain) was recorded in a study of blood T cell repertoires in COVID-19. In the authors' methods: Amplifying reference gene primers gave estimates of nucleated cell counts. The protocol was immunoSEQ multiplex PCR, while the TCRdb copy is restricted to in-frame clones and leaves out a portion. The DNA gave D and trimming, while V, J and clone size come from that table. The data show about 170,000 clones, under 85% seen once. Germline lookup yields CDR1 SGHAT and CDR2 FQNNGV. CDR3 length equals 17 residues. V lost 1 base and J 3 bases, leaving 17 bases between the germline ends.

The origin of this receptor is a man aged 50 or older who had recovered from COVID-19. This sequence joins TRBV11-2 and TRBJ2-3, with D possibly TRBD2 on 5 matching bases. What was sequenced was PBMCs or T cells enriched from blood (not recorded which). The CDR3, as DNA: TGTGCCAGCAGCTTAGGGGCGGGCGGCCTCGGTACAGATACGCAGTATTTT. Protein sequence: CASSLGAGGLGTDTQYF.